One and the same sample provided the 21 T cell receptor beta chains below, sequenced in a study of CD8 T cells in Susac syndrome. Roughly 0.45 to 1 ug RNA was reverse transcribed with random hexamers. TCRdb reanalysed the immunoSEQ multiplex PCR reads using MiXCR and keeps one entry per CDR3 protein. The repertoire includes around 170,000 distinct CDR3 sequences, roughly 94% of them detected once, and roughly 0.11% sits in the top ten. Sequencing used CD4+ T cells from PBMCs. The receptors shown here come from a human donor with Susac syndrome.

The chain recombines TRBV9 with TRBJ2-2, with D perhaps assigned TRBD1 or TRBD2 (5 bases each). There are 14 residues in the CDR3. The V end was cut by 3 bases, the J end by 2 bases, with 8 bases between. The V gene's germline CDR1 is SGDLS and CDR2 YYNGEE. CDR3 residues: CASSGRDNTGELFF. CDR3 nucleotides: TGTGCCAGCAGCGGCCGGGACAACACCGGGGAGCTGTTTTTT. Drawing the rest from reference TRBV9 and TRBJ2-2, the complete variable domain is DSGVTQTPKHLITATGQRVTLRCSPRSGDLSVYWYQQSLDQGLQFLIQYYNGEERAKGNILERFSAQQFPDLHSELNLSSLELGDSALYFCASSGRDNTGELFFGEGSRLTVL.

This chain links TRBV7-9 with TRBJ2-6; D possibly corresponds to TRBD2 (5 bases). Germline CDR1 and CDR2: SEHNR and FQNEAQ (reference sequence). Trimming removed 5 bases at V and 2 bases at J, with 10 bases between. This CDR3 has 15 amino acids. The CDR3 coding sequence is TGTGCCAGCAGCCTGTTCGGGGCTGGGGCCAACGTCCTGACTTTC. Translation gives CASSLFGAGANVLTF.

J is TRBJ1-1 and V is TRBV12-5; no firm D call. CDR1 and CDR2 from the germline V gene are LGHNT and FRNRAP. V lost 6 bases and J 2 bases, leaving 13 bases between the germline ends. The CDR3 runs 14 residues. CDR3 DNA: TGTGCTAGTGGCCATGCCGACTTCAACACTGAAGCTTTCTTT. Translation: CASGHADFNTEAFF.

The V gene is TRBV2, the J gene TRBJ2-3, with TRBD2 as a possible D gene (5 bases). This CDR3 is built from 11 residues. The V gene lost 10 bases and the J gene lost 2 bases, with 7 bases spanning the gap. From germline, CDR1 is SNHLY and CDR2 FYNNEI. The CDR3 bases are TGTGCCACCGACTACACAGATACGCAGTATTTT. This gives the protein CATDYTDTQYF.

The chain recombines TRBV10-2 with TRBJ2-1, with 8 bases fitting TRBD2. The CDR3 contains 14 residues. Looked up from germline, CDR1 is WSHSY and CDR2 is SAAADI. V shed 8 bases and J 6 bases; nucleotides not matched to a gene: 9. The CDR3 region has the DNA TGCGCCAGCCTACCGGGGGGGGACTTCAATGAGCAGTTCTTC. It yields the protein CASLPGGDFNEQFF.

The chain joins TRBV5-6 to TRBJ2-2; the D gene could be TRBD1 or TRBD2 (5 bases each). Trimming took off 4 bases at V and 4 bases at J, with 11 bases between the two ends. Germline V gene lookup returns CDR1 SGHDT and CDR2 YYEEEE. The CDR3 covers 14 residues. CDR3 residues: CASSKGTTTGELFF. The CDR3 region has the DNA TGTGCCAGCAGCAAAGGGACGACCACCGGGGAGCTGTTTTTT. The full variable domain, its missing parts supplied by reference TRBV5-6 and TRBJ2-2, is DAGVTQSPTHLIKTRGQQVTLRCSPKSGHDTVSWYQQALGQGPQFIFQYYEEEERQRGNFPDRFSGHQFPNYSSELNVNALLLGDSALYLCASSKGTTTGELFFGEGSRLTVL.

The chain is built from TRBV2 and TRBJ2-3; TRBD1 agrees at 8 bases. Trimming took 8 bases from V and 3 from J; bases not matched to a gene: 7. Germline V gene lookup returns CDR1 SNHLY and CDR2 FYNNEI. This CDR3 contains 14 residues. CDR3 DNA: TGTGCCAGCGCCCCGACAGGGGTTACAGATACGCAGTATTTT. Its translation is CASAPTGVTDTQYF.

The rearrangement links TRBV7-2 to TRBJ2-3, with D maybe TRBD2 (5 bases). The CDR3 has 14 amino acids. Germline V gives CDR1 SGHTA, CDR2 FQGNSA. The V gene lost 2 bases and the J gene lost 6 bases, with 12 bases spanning the gap. The CDR3 nucleotides read TGTGCCAGCAGCTTACTAGCTGCCGGGGATACGCAGTATTTT. Its protein is CASSLLAAGDTQYF.

The rearrangement uses TRBV30 and TRBJ2-1; TRBD2 aligns across 9 bases. V was clipped by 0 bases and J by 7 bases; unmatched bases: 10. Germline CDR1 and CDR2: GTSNPN and SVGIG (reference sequence). The CDR3 spans 16 residues. The CDR3 sequence is CAWSVSGRGGRNEQFF. The CDR3 coding sequence is TGTGCCTGGAGTGTATCGGGGCGGGGGGGCCGTAATGAGCAGTTCTTC.

The V and J genes are TRBV7-3 and TRBJ1-2; 7 bases match TRBD1. The CDR3 consists of 15 residues. Germline CDR1 and CDR2: SGHTA and FQGTGA. The junction had 4 bases not matched to a gene; V was cut back by 0 bases and J by 3 bases. CDR3 protein: CASSLTRTGYYGYTF. The CDR3 region has the DNA TGTGCCAGCAGCTTAACCCGGACAGGATACTATGGCTACACCTTC.

The rearrangement uses TRBV20-1 and TRBJ2-5; 10 bases fit TRBD2. The CDR3 covers 15 residues. From germline, CDR1 is DFQATT and CDR2 SNEGSKA (reference sequence). V dropped 5 bases and J dropped 5; count of bases not matched to a gene: 11. CDR3 sequence reads: CSAHRGSGGAETQYF. The CDR3 DNA reads TGCAGTGCTCACCGGGGGAGCGGGGGGGCCGAGACCCAGTACTTC.

The V gene is TRBV6-5, the J gene TRBJ1-1; D is uncertain. Germline CDR1 and CDR2: MNHEY and SVGAGI. The CDR3 sequence is 14 residues long. V dropped 4 bases and J dropped 2 bases, with 11 bases sitting between them. The CDR3 region has the DNA TGTGCCAGCAGTTCCCCGGGAGTTAACACTGAAGCTTTCTTT. Translation: CASSSPGVNTEAFF.

Here the CDR3 DNA reads TGCGCCAGCAGCCCTGTTGGGACAGGGGGCGCAGATACGCAGTATTTT. This gives the protein CASSPVGTGGADTQYF. This chain links TRBV4-3 with TRBJ2-3; 12 bases fit TRBD1. Per the germline V gene, CDR1 is LGHNA and CDR2 is YSLEER. This CDR3 has 16 amino acids. The J segment lost 4 bases and the V segment lost 4 bases, leaving 6 bases of the junction unmatched.

This chain links TRBV20-1 with TRBJ2-5, with 7 bases that match TRBD2. J lost 3 bases, V lost 5 bases, and 9 bases had no gene match. The germline gives CDR1 DFQATT, CDR2 SNEGSKA (reference sequence). The CDR3 length is 14 residues. DNA for the CDR3: TGCAGTGCTCCAACCCCGGGGGGAAAAGAGACCCAGTACTTC. This translates into CSAPTPGGKETQYF.

In this sample, this clonotype turned up a few times. V gene TRBV4-1 combines with J gene TRBJ2-1; no definite D call. From germline, CDR1 is MGHRA and CDR2 YSYEKL. V lost 1 base and J 8 bases, leaving 9 bases between the germline ends. There are 13 residues in the CDR3. As DNA, the CDR3 is TGCGCCAGCAGCCAAGCGTTTGGGGATGAGCAGTTCTTC. As protein: CASSQAFGDEQFF.

This clonotype has just one count. The genes are TRBV6-6 and TRBJ2-1; D uncertain. The CDR3 contains 15 residues. In germline, CDR1 is MNHNY, CDR2 SVGAGI (reference sequence). V was cut by 0 bases and J by 4 bases, with 10 bases left in between. The CDR3 sequence: CASSYSETRYNEQFF. The CDR3 region has the DNA TGTGCCAGCAGTTACTCGGAGACCCGTTACAATGAGCAGTTCTTC.

The chain is built from TRBV9 and TRBJ2-7; 11 nucleotides align to TRBD2. Germline CDR1 SGDLS, CDR2 YYNGEE. CDR3 length: 15 residues. Trimming at V came to 1 base and at J to 8 bases, leaving 8 bases not matched to a gene. CDR3 nucleotides: TGTGCCAGCAGCGTACTAGGGACTAGCGGTTATCAGCAGTACTTC. The encoded protein is CASSVLGTSGYQQYF.

The chain employs TRBV2 and TRBJ2-3; D is undetermined. CDR3 length: 13 amino acids. V dropped 7 bases and J dropped 3 bases, with 11 bases sitting between them. CDR1 is SNHLY, CDR2 FYNNEI, per germline. The CDR3 protein is CASNLRVTDTQYF. The CDR3 DNA reads as TGTGCCAGCAATCTCCGCGTTACAGATACGCAGTATTTT. Full variable domain (remainder filled in from reference TRBV2 and TRBJ2-3): EPEVTQTPSHQVTQMGQEVILRCVPISNHLYFYWYRQILGQKVEFLVSFYNNEISEKSEIFDDQFSVERPDGSNFTLKIRSTKLEDSAMYFCASNLRVTDTQYFGPGTRLTVL.

The chain couples TRBV5-1 to TRBJ2-1; D not certain. CDR3 length equals 16 residues. The germline CDR1 and CDR2 sequences are SGHRS and YFSETQ. Between the trimmed V and J ends, which lost 4 bases and 6 bases, there was a span of 20 bases. The CDR3 DNA sequence: TGCGCCAGCAGCAGGATGGTGGGCGGTGGAATCAATGAGCAGTTCTTC. This translates into CASSRMVGGGINEQFF.

The chain employs TRBV3-1 and TRBJ2-5; no definite D call. The CDR3 extends over 12 amino acids. CDR1 is LGHDT and CDR2 is YNNKEL in the germline V gene (reference sequence). V was clipped by 3 bases and J by 6 bases, with 8 bases between them. The CDR3 here is CASSQIPQTQYF. The CDR3 nucleotides read TGTGCCAGCAGCCAGATCCCGCAGACCCAGTACTTC.

The J gene is TRBJ2-1, the V gene TRBV27, with 9 bases identical to TRBD1. The J segment lost 3 bases and the V segment lost 3 bases, leaving 3 bases of the junction unmatched. The CDR3 is made up of 15 amino acids. CDR1 is MNHEY, CDR2 SMNVEV, per germline (reference sequence). The CDR3 sequence is CASSFGDRVYNEQFF. Written as DNA, the CDR3 is TGTGCCAGCAGTTTCGGGGACAGGGTCTACAATGAGCAGTTCTTC.